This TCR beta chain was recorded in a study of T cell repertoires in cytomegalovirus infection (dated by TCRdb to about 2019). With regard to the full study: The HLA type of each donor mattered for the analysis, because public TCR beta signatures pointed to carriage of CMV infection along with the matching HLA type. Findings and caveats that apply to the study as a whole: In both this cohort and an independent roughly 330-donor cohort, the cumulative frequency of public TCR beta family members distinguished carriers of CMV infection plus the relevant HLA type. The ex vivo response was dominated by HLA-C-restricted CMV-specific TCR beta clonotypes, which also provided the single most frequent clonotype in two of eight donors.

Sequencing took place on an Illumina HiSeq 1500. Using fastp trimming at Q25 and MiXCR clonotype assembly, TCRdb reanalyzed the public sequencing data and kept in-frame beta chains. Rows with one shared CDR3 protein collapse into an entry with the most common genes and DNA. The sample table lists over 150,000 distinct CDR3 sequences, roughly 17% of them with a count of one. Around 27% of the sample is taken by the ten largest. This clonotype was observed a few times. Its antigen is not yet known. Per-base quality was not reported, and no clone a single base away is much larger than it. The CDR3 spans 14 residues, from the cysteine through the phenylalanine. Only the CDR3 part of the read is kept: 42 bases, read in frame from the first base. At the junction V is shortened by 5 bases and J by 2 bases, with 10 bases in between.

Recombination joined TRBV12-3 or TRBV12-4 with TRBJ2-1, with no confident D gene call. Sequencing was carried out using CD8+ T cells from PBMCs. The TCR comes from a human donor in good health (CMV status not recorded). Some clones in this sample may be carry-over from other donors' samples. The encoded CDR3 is CASSPLGTYNEQFF. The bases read TGTGCCAGCAGTCCGTTGGGGACCTACAATGAGCAGTTCTTC.